This entry lists 5 T cell receptor beta chains sequenced from one sample in a study of shared clonotypes between healthy human individuals (dated by TCRdb to about 2020). Receptor libraries were prepared by the immunoSEQ multiplex PCR assay. Not all clones reach the TCRdb copy of this immuneACCESS table, which keeps in-frame sequences only. Checked studies attribute under half of the gap to unresolved V genes and leave the rest unexplained. This sample comprises millions of clones, over 90% of them detected only once. Approximately 0.4% of the sample belongs to the ten largest clones. The sample was naive CD4+ T cells from PBMCs. The cell subset or site label, read with the paper, signifies: CD45RA+ positively selected. Source of these receptors: a man aged 18 to 30 in good health. Some clones in this sample may be carry-over from other donors' samples.

The V call is TRBV7-2, the J call TRBJ2-5, with unresolved D. V gave up 5 bases and J gave up 11 bases, with 18 bases separating them. Looked up from germline, CDR1 is SGHTA and CDR2 is FQGNSA. This CDR3 spans 13 amino acids. CDR3 DNA: TGTGCCAGCAGCACTCGACCGGGCCTCGGGCAGTACTTC. Its protein product is CASSTRPGLGQYF.

This chain joins TRBV11-2 and TRBJ2-2; D gene uncertain. The ends were cut back, 3 bases at V and 3 bases at J, with 5 bases in the middle. CDR3 length: 13 amino acids. Germline V lookup: CDR1 SGHAT, CDR2 FQNNGV. In DNA, the CDR3 is TGTGCCAGCAGCTTCGGATACACCGGGGAGCTGTTTTTT. It specifies CASSFGYTGELFF.

The gene calls are TRBV2 and TRBJ2-4; D tentatively reads TRBD1 or TRBD2 (5 bases each). There are 14 residues in the CDR3. V was trimmed by 7 bases and J by 0 bases, leaving 10 bases between them. Germline V CDR1 and CDR2: SNHLY, FYNNEI. The CDR3 bases are TGTGCCAGCACGGGGACCATAGCCAAAAACATTCAGTACTTC. Protein product: CASTGTIAKNIQYF.

The V and J genes are TRBV10-3 and TRBJ2-1, with TRBD2 identical over 7 bases. The CDR3 length is 16 residues. CDR1 is ENHRY and CDR2 is SYGVKD in the germline V gene. V lost 0 bases, J lost 1 base, and 3 bases stayed unmatched. CDR3 sequence reads: CAISESRGNSYNEQFF. The CDR3 DNA follows: TGTGCCATCAGTGAGTCGCGGGGGAATTCCTACAATGAGCAGTTCTTC.

This clone showed up just a few times. The chain joins TRBV30 to TRBJ1-4, with D possibly matching TRBD1 (6 bases). V was clipped by 2 bases and J by 5 bases, with 12 bases between them. The CDR3 is 14 amino acids. Germline values: CDR1 GTSNPN, CDR2 SVGIG (reference sequence). The CDR3 DNA reads as TGTGCCTGGAGTCAGACAAGGGGGAATGAAAAACTGTTTTTT. Translation: CAWSQTRGNEKLFF. The complete variable domain, with remaining parts taken from reference TRBV30 and TRBJ1-4, reads SQTIHQWPATLVQPVGSPLSLECTVEGTSNPNLYWYRQAAGRGLQLLFYSVGIGQISSEVPQNLSASRPQDRQFILSSKKLLLSDSGFYLCAWSQTRGNEKLFFGSGTQLSVL.